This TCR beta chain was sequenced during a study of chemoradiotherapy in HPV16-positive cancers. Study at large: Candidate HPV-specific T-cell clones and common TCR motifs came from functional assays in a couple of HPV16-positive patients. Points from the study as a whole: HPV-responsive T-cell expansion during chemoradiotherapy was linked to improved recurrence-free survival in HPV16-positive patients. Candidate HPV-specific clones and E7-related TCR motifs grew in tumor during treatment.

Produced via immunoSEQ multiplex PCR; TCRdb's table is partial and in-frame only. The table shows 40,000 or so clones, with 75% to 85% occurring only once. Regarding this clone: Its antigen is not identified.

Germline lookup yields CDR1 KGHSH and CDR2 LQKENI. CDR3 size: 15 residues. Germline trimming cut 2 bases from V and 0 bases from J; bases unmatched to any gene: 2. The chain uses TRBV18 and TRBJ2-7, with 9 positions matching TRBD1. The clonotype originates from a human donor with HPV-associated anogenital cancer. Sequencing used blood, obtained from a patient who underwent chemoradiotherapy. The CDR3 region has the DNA TGTGCCAGCTCACCATCGGGACAGGGCTCCTACGAGCAGTACTTC. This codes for CASSPSGQGSYEQYF.